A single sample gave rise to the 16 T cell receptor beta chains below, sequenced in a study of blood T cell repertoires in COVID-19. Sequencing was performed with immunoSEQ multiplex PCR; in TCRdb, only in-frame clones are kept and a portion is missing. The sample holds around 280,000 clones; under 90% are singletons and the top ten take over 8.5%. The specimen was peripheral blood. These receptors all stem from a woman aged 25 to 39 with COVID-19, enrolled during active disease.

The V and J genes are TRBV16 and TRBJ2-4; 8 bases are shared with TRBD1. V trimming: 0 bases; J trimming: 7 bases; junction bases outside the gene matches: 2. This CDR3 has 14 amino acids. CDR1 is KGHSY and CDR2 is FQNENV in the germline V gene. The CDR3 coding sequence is TGTGCCAGCAGCCAATCCCAGGGGGCGAACATTCAGTACTTC. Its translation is CASSQSQGANIQYF. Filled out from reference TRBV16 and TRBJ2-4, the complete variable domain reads GEEVAQTPKHLVRGEGQKAKLYCAPIKGHSYVFWYQQVLKNEFKFLISFQNENVFDETGMPKERFSAKCLPNSPCSLEIQATKLEDSAVYFCASSQSQGANIQYFGAGTRLSVL.

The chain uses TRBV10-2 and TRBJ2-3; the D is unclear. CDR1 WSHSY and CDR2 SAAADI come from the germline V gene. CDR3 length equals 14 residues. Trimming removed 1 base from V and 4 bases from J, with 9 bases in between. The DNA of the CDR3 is TGCGCCAGCAGTGAGTGGCTAGATTCAGATACGCAGTATTTT. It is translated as CASSEWLDSDTQYF.

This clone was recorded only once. Here the CDR3 reads CASSIVRTGGWYEQFF. The DNA for the CDR3 is TGTGCCAGTAGTATAGTAAGGACAGGGGGCTGGTATGAGCAGTTCTTC. The chain carries TRBV19 and TRBJ2-1; TRBD1 matches at 11 bases. The CDR3 is 16 amino acids. Germline CDR1 is LNHDA and CDR2 is SQIVND (reference sequence). Losses at the gene ends were 1 base for V and 8 bases for J; bases not matched to a gene: 7. The variable domain in full, with the rest retrieved from reference TRBV19 and TRBJ2-1, is DGGITQSPKYLFRKEGQNVTLSCEQNLNHDAMYWYRQDPGQGLRLIYYSQIVNDFQKGDIAEGYSVSREKKESFPLTVTSAQKNPTAFYLCASSIVRTGGWYEQFFGPGTRLTVL.

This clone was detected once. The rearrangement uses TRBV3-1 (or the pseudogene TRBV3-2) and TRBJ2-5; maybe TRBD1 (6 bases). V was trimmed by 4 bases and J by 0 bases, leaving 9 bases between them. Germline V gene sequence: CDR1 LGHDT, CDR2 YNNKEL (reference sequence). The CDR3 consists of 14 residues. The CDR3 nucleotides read TGTGCCAGCAGCCGGACAGTCTACCAAGAGACCCAGTACTTC. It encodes CASSRTVYQETQYF.

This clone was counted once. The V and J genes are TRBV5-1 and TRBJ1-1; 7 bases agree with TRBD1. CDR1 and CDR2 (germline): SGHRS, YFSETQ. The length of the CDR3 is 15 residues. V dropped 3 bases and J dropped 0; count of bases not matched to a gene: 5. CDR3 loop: CASSWGTDMNTEAFF. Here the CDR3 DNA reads TGCGCCAGCAGCTGGGGGACAGACATGAACACTGAAGCTTTCTTT.

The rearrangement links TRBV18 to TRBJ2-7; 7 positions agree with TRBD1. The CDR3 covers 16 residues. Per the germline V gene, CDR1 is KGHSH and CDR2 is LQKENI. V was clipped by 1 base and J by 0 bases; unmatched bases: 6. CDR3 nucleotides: TGTGCCAGCTCACCACAGGGGGCTGGATACTCCTACGAGCAGTACTTC. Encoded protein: CASSPQGAGYSYEQYF.

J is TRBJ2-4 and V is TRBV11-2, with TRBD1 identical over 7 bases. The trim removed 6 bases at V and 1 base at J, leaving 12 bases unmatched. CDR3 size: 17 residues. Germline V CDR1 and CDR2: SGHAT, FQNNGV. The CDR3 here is CASRANRGGRAKNIQYF. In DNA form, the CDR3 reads TGTGCCAGCAGGGCTAACAGGGGCGGTAGGGCCAAAAACATTCAGTACTTC.

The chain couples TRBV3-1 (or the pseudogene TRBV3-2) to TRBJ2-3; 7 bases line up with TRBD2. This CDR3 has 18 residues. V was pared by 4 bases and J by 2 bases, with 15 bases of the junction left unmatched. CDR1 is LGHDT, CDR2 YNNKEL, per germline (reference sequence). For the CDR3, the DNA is TGTGCCAGCAGCCCATTTGGGGTAGCGGGCGGTCTCACAGATACGCAGTATTTT. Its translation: CASSPFGVAGGLTDTQYF.

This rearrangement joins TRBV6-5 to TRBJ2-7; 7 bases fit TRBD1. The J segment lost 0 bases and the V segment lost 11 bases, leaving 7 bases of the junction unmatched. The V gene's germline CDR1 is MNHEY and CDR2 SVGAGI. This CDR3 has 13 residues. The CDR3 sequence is CAGGQYFSYEQYF. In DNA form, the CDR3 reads TGTGCCGGGGGACAGTACTTCTCCTACGAGCAGTACTTC.

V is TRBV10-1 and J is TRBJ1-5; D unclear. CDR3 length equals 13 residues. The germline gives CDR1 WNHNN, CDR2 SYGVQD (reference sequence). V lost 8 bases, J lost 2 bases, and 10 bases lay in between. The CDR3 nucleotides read TGCGCCAGCCATTACCGGGGCAATCAGCCCCAGCATTTT. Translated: CASHYRGNQPQHF.

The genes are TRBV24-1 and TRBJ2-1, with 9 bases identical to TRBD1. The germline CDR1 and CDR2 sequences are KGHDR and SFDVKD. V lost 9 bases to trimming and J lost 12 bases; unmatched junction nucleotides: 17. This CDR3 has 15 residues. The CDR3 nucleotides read TGTGCCACCTCCGAGGGGGGACAGGGACTTTATAGGCAGTTCTTC. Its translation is CATSEGGQGLYRQFF.

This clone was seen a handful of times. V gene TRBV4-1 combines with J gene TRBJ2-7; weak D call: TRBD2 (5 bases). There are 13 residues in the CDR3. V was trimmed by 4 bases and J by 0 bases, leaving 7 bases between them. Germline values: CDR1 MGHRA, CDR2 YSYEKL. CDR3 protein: CASSLRDSYEQYF. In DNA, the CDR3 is TGCGCCAGCAGCCTTCGGGACTCCTACGAGCAGTACTTC.

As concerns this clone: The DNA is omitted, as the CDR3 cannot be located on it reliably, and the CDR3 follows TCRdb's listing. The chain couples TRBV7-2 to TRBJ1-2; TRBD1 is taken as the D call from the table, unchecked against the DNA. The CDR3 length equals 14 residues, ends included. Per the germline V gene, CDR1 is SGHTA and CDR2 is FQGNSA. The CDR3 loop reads CASSSVAVNLGYTF.

CDR3 residues: CASSLDVRYGYTF. The CDR3 region has the DNA TGTGCCAGCAGCTTGGACGTGCGGTATGGCTACACCTTC. This chain connects TRBV5-4 to TRBJ1-2, with D unresolved. CDR1 and CDR2 from the germline V gene are SGHNT and YYREEE (reference sequence). The CDR3 totals 13 residues. The germline V and J ends were trimmed by 0 bases and 5 bases, with 8 bases remaining between them.

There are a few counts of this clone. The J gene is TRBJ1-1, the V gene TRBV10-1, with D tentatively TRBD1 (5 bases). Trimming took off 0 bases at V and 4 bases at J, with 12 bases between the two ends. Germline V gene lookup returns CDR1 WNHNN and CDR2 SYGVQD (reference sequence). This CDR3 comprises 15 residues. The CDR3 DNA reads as TGCGCCAGCAGTGAGTCGATGCAGGGCGTCACTGAAGCTTTCTTT. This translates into CASSESMQGVTEAFF.

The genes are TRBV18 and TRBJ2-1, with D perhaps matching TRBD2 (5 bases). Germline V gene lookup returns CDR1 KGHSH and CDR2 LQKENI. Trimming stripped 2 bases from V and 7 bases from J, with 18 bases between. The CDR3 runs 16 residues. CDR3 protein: CASSPRPGSTRNEQFF. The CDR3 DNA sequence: TGTGCCAGCTCACCAAGGCCGGGATCAACGAGGAATGAGCAGTTCTTC.